A selection of T cell receptor beta chains follows, all from one sample in a study of CD8 T cells in Susac syndrome. MiXCR, run by TCRdb on the immunoSEQ multiplex PCR reads, gives a single entry per CDR3 protein. The data contain some 150,000 distinct CDR3 sequences, 94% of them singletons. The sequenced sample consisted of CD8+ T cells from PBMCs. The receptors come from a human donor in good health. Each CDR3 is given with its conserved first and last residue. D genes are given only for firm matches. Not every row has a clone size; where given, it reads once, few, many or a size class.

j_call d_call cdr3_length clone_size v_call cdr3_aa cdr3_nt
TRBJ2-5 TRBD2 15 NA TRBV7-2 CASSLQAGVQETQYF TGTGCCAGCAGCTTGCAAGCGGGAGTCCAAGAGACCCAGTACTTC
TRBJ1-1 TRBD1 15 NA TRBV9 CASSVGTGGNPEAFF TGTGCCAGCAGCGTCGGGACAGGGGGGAATCCTGAAGCTTTCTTT
TRBJ1-5 NA 12 NA TRBV3-1 CASSTGRQPQHF TGTGCCAGCAGCACCGGACGGCAGCCCCAGCATTTT
TRBJ1-1 NA 14 NA TRBV27 CASSLFSGGTEAFF TGTGCCAGCAGTTTATTCAGCGGGGGGACTGAAGCTTTCTTT
TRBJ1-5 TRBD1 17 NA TRBV15 CATSRDPGTGGGGPQHF TGTGCCACCAGCAGAGACCCAGGGACAGGGGGCGGAGGGCCCCAGCATTTT
TRBJ2-3 TRBD2 13 NA TRBV20-1 CSGLAGGTDTQYF TGCAGCGGGCTAGCGGGAGGAACAGATACGCAGTATTTT
TRBJ1-2 NA 13 once TRBV30 CAWSVLPGDGYTF TGTGCCTGGAGTGTACTACCAGGGGATGGCTACACCTTC
TRBJ2-6 NA 13 NA TRBV9 CASTALGANVLTF TGTGCCAGCACCGCCCTTGGGGCCAACGTCCTGACTTTC
TRBJ1-5 NA 15 NA TRBV20-1 CIPAPQLYSNQPQHF TGCATCCCGGCCCCACAACTATATAGCAATCAGCCCCAGCATTTT
TRBJ2-1 NA 15 NA TRBV11-2 CASSGWAVSYNEQFF TGTGCCAGCAGCGGATGGGCCGTCTCCTACAATGAGCAGTTCTTC
TRBJ2-7 NA 15 NA TRBV9 CASSPGVGGFYEQYF TGTGCCAGCAGCCCGGGGGTCGGTGGGTTCTACGAGCAGTACTTC
TRBJ2-2 TRBD2 16 NA TRBV13 CASSLWTSENTGELFF TGTGCCAGCAGCTTATGGACTAGCGAAAACACCGGGGAGCTGTTTTTT
TRBJ2-7 TRBD2 16 NA TRBV4-3 CASSQGLAGISYEQYF TGCGCCAGCAGCCAGGGACTAGCGGGTATCTCCTACGAGCAGTACTTC
TRBJ2-7 NA 14 once TRBV27 CASSPRGTPTEQYF TGTGCCAGCAGCCCCAGGGGGACTCCGACCGAGCAGTACTTC
TRBJ1-2 NA 16 NA TRBV13 CASRPTGIVPNYGYTF TGTGCCAGCAGGCCCACTGGAATTGTTCCTAACTATGGCTACACCTTC
TRBJ1-1 TRBD1 17 once TRBV28 CASSLSGTGALNTEAFF TGTGCCAGCAGTTTGTCCGGGACAGGTGCTTTGAACACTGAAGCTTTCTTT
TRBJ2-3 NA 12 NA TRBV7-9 CASSQGSDTQYF TGTGCCAGCAGCCAGGGGTCAGATACGCAGTATTTT
TRBJ1-2 NA 14 NA TRBV27 CASSALGGRDGYTF TGTGCCAGCAGCGCCCTCGGGGGGAGGGATGGCTACACCTTC
TRBJ2-1 NA 12 NA TRBV20-1 CSARVVGNEQFF TGCAGTGCTAGAGTAGTGGGGAATGAGCAGTTCTTC
TRBJ2-1 NA 11 NA TRBV29-1 CSVDTGSEQFF TGCAGCGTGGATACAGGGAGTGAGCAGTTCTTC